This is a list of T cell receptor beta chains from one sample in a study of beta chain features in type 1 diabetes. The assay was immunoSEQ multiplex PCR, and TCRdb's table has in-frame clones only and misses some. The sample records 500,000 to 650,000 clones, 9.5% to 15% being singletons. Sequencing was done on a sample of naive CD4+ T cells from blood. These receptors were taken from a man aged 25-40 years with type 1 diabetes. The CDR3 runs from the conserved cysteine through the conserved F or W. D genes are given only for firm matches. Clone size is shown for a subset of rows, as once, few, many or a class of expanded clone.

clone_size j_call d_call v_call cdr3_nt cdr3_aa
- TRBJ2-1 - TRBV29-1 TGCAGCGCCCGGGGGAATGAGCAGTTCTTC CSARGNEQFF
few TRBJ2-7 - TRBV6-1 TGTGCCAGCAGTGAAGCGCGAGGGTACGAGCAGTACTTC CASSEARGYEQYF
few TRBJ1-1 TRBD1 TRBV6-5 TGTGCCAGCAGTTACTTCATCGACAGGGACACTGAAGCTTTCTTT CASSYFIDRDTEAFF
few TRBJ2-1 - TRBV6-5 TGTGCCAGCAGTTACCTACAGGGCAATGAGCAGTTCTTC CASSYLQGNEQFF
- TRBJ2-3 TRBD2 TRBV5-1 TGCGCCAGCAGCTTGAGTGGACTAGCGGGCACAGATACGCAGTATTTT CASSLSGLAGTDTQYF
- TRBJ2-7 TRBD1 TRBV19 TGTGCCAGTAGTACGGGACAGGGTCTCGAGCAGTACTTC CASSTGQGLEQYF
- TRBJ2-5 - TRBV15 TGTGCCACCAGCAGAGAATCGAAAGAGACCCAGTACTTC CATSRESKETQYF
- TRBJ1-5 - TRBV10-3 TGTGCCATCAGTGGCTCCCTGGGGCCTAATCAGCCCCAGCATTTT CAISGSLGPNQPQHF
- TRBJ2-7 - TRBV7-2 TGTGCCAGCAGCTTAAGTGTGGGAAGCTCCTACGAGCAGTACTTC CASSLSVGSSYEQYF
- TRBJ2-7 TRBD1 TRBV5-1 TGCGCCAGCAGCTTGGCCCCTTGGGACAGGACAGGCGAGCAGTACTTC CASSLAPWDRTGEQYF
few TRBJ1-2 TRBD1 TRBV7-2 TGTGCCAGCAGCTCGCAGGGACAGAACTATGGCTACACCTTC CASSSQGQNYGYTF
- TRBJ1-6 - TRBV9 TGTGCCAGCAGCGTAGACGGAGGGAGCTATAATTCACCCCTCCACTTT CASSVDGGSYNSPLHF
- TRBJ1-1 - TRBV5-4 TGTGCCAGCAGCCCCAGGGTGGCCACTGAAGCTTTCTTT CASSPRVATEAFF
few TRBJ1-5 TRBD1 TRBV25-1 TGTGCCAGCAGTGATTCACAGGGGGTAGGCAATCAGCCCCAGCATTTT CASSDSQGVGNQPQHF
few TRBJ1-2 - TRBV27 TGTGCCAGCAGTTTATTTGAGGGGGTTGGAGGCTACACCTTC CASSLFEGVGGYTF
few TRBJ2-5 TRBD1 TRBV19 TGTGCCAGTAGTGGCGGCCAGCAGGGGGCTCGGGAGACCCAGTACTTC CASSGGQQGARETQYF
- TRBJ2-2 TRBD1 TRBV7-9 TGTGCCAGCAGTCTCGGACAGGGTTTAGACACCGGGGAGCTGTTTTTT CASSLGQGLDTGELFF
few TRBJ2-5 - TRBV30 TGTGCCTGGAAAGATACAGAGACCCAGTACTTC CAWKDTETQYF
few TRBJ2-3 - TRBV11-3 TGTGCCAGCAGCCTTAATCGGCGGAATACGCAGTATTTT CASSLNRRNTQYF
few TRBJ2-7 - TRBV29-1 TGCAGCGTTGAGCTCCAGAGCTACGAGCAGTACTTC CSVELQSYEQYF
few TRBJ2-7 - TRBV7-3 TGTGCCAGCAGCCCTGGGCTTAGGTACGAGCAGTACTTC CASSPGLRYEQYF
- TRBJ2-5 - TRBV7-2 TGTGCCACCCTACCGGGTTTGGGTCTTCAAGAGACCCAGTACTTC CATLPGLGLQETQYF
few TRBJ2-7 - TRBV6-5 TGTGCCAGCAGTTACTCCCCGCAGGTCAACTACGAGCAGTACTTC CASSYSPQVNYEQYF
few TRBJ1-4 - TRBV25-1 TGTGCCAGCAGTGGACCGGGGGCCGATAATGAAAAACTGTTTTTT CASSGPGADNEKLFF
few TRBJ1-1 - TRBV21-1 TGTGCCAGCAGCCAAAGTGCCGGGACAGGGGGGAACACTGAAGCTTTCTTT CASSQSAGTGGNTEAFF
few TRBJ1-2 TRBD1 TRBV14 TGTGCCAGCAGCCAAGCGACAGGGGTGGATGGCTACACCTTC CASSQATGVDGYTF
- TRBJ1-1 - TRBV7-2 TGTGCCAGCAGCTTTTTGGGTGGGGACACTGAAGCTTTCTTT CASSFLGGDTEAFF
few TRBJ1-5 TRBD1 TRBV7-9 TGTGCCAGCAGCAGGGACAGGGGTCAACAGCCCCAGCATTTT CASSRDRGQQPQHF
- TRBJ2-5 - TRBV7-3 TGTGCCAGCAGCTTAACACGGGCACAGCAAGAGACCCAGTACTTC CASSLTRAQQETQYF
few TRBJ1-2 - TRBV20-1 TGCAGTGCTAGGCCGGGTGGCTACACCTTC CSARPGGYTF
- TRBJ1-2 - TRBV7-9 TGTGCCAGCAGCGGGCGCAGGGACCCCCGCGGCTACACCTTC CASSGRRDPRGYTF
- TRBJ2-7 - TRBV23-1 TGCGCCAGCAGCCCCGGGAACTACGAGCAGTACTTC CASSPGNYEQYF
few TRBJ2-6 TRBD1 TRBV13 TGTGCCAGCAGCATCTTAGACAGGGGGCAGCTCGTTGGGGCCAACGTCCTGACTTTC CASSILDRGQLVGANVLTF
few TRBJ1-5 - TRBV20-1 TGCAGTGCCTCGGGCGGGCGGCCCCAGCATTTT CSASGGRPQHF
- TRBJ2-5 - TRBV30 TGTGCCTGGAGTACGGTAATCCAAGAGACCCAGTACTTC CAWSTVIQETQYF
- TRBJ2-1 TRBD2 TRBV2 TGTGCCAGCCAGGGGACTAGCGGGGGGTTGGGTGAGCAGTTCTTC CASQGTSGGLGEQFF
few TRBJ2-7 - TRBV19 TGTGCCAGTAGTATAACCGGGGCCTACGAGCAGTACTTC CASSITGAYEQYF
few TRBJ2-1 - TRBV11-2 TGTGCCAGCAGCTTATCGGAGATCTTGTTCTTC CASSLSEILFF
- TRBJ2-7 TRBD1 TRBV10-3 TGTGCCATCCGCCCAGGGGGATCCTACGAGCAGTACTTC CAIRPGGSYEQYF